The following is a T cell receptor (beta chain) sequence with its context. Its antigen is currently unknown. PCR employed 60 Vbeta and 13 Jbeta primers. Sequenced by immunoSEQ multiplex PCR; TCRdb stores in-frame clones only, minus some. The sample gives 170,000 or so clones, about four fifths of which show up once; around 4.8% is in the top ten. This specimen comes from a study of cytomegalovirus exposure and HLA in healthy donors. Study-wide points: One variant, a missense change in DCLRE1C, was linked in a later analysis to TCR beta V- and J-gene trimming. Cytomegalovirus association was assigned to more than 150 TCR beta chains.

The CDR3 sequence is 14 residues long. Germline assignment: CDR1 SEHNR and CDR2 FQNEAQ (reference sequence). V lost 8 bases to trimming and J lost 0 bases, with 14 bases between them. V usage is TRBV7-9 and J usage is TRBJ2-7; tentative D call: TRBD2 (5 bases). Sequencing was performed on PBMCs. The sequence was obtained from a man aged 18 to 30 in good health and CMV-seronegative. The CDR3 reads CASSQGGSSYEQYF. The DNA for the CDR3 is TGTGCCAGCTCGCAAGGTGGGAGCTCCTACGAGCAGTACTTC.